This T cell receptor beta chain was identified during a study of a mutant IDH1 vaccine in newly diagnosed glioma. As for the study in general: V12 corresponded to week 35 and V13 to week 47.

General study findings and limits: Pseudoprogression apparently tracked independently of changes in top peripheral T cell clonotypes.

The data were produced by immunoSEQ multiplex PCR, yet TCRdb's version contains in-frame clones alone and is incomplete. The sample consists of roughly 38,000 clones, 75% to 90% of them appearing once. Worth noting for this clone: Its antigen is not identified.

This sample's time point: week 35, safety follow-up. Vaccination comprised doses that each held 300 ug of mutant IDH1 20-mer peptide, plus topical imiquimod. There were new WHO grade 3 or 4 astrocytomas in the donors, and these were IDH1-mutant and ATRX-lost. The sequencing here drew on PBMCs, taken from a glioma patient whose treatment included an IDH1 peptide vaccine. This clonotype was obtained from a man aged 40-50 years with glioma.

CDR3 DNA sequence: TGCGCCAGCAGCGCCAACCGGGAGGTTCAAGAGACCCAGTACTTC. It encodes CASSANREVQETQYF. This sequence joins TRBV4-1 and TRBJ2-5; 7 nucleotides agree with TRBD2. Germline V gives CDR1 MGHRA, CDR2 YSYEKL. CDR3 size: 15 residues. Unmatched junction bases numbered 8, after V lost 5 bases and J lost 2 bases.